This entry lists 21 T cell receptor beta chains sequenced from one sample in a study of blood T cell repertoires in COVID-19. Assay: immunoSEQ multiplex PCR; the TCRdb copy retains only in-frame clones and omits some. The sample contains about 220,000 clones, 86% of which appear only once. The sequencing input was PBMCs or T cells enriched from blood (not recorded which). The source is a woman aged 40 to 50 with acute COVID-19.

CDR3 nucleotides: TGTGCCAGCAACCGGGAAAGGGGGATCGACGAGCAGTACGTC. It codes for CASNRERGIDEQYV. The V call is TRBV6-5, the J call TRBJ2-7; possible D gene TRBD1, 6 bases. V was trimmed by 7 bases and J by 5 bases, leaving 18 bases between them. From germline, CDR1 is MNHEY and CDR2 SVGAGI. This CDR3 has 14 amino acids.

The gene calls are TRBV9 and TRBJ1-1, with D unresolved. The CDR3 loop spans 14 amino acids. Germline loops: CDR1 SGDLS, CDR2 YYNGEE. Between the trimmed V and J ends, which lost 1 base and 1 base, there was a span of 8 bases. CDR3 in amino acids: CASSVQAANTEAFF. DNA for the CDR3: TGTGCCAGCAGCGTACAGGCCGCGAACACTGAAGCTTTCTTT. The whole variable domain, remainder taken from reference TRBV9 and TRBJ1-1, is DSGVTQTPKHLITATGQRVTLRCSPRSGDLSVYWYQQSLDQGLQFLIQYYNGEERAKGNILERFSAQQFPDLHSELNLSSLELGDSALYFCASSVQAANTEAFFGQGTRLTVV.

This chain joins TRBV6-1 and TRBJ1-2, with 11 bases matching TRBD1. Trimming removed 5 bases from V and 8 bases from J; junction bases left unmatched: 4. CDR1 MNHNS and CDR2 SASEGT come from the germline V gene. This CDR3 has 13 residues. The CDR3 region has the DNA TGTGCCAGCAGTTGGGACAGGGGGAACGGCTACACCTTC. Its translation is CASSWDRGNGYTF.

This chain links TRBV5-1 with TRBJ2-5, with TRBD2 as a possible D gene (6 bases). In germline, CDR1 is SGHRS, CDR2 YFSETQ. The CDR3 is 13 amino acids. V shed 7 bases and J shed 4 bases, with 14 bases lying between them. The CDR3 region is CASDAGPGETQYF. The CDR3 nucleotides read TGCGCCAGCGACGCGGGGCCGGGAGAGACCCAGTACTTC.

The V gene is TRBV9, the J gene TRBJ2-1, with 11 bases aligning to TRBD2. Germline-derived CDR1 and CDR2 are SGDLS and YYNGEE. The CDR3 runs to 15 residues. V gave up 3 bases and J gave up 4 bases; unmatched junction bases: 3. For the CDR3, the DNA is TGTGCCAGCAGCGATAGCGGGGGGGTTTACAATGAGCAGTTCTTC. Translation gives CASSDSGGVYNEQFF.

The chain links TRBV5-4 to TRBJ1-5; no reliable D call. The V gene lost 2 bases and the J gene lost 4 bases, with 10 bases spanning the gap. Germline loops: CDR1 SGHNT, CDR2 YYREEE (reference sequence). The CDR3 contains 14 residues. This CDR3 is CASSLEPINQPQHF. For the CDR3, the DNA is TGTGCCAGCAGCTTAGAGCCAATTAATCAGCCCCAGCATTTT. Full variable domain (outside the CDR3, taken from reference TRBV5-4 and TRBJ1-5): ETGVTQSPTHLIKTRGQQVTLRCSSQSGHNTVSWYQQALGQGPQFIFQYYREEENGRGNFPPRFSGLQFPNYSSELNVNALELDDSALYLCASSLEPINQPQHFGDGTRLSIL.

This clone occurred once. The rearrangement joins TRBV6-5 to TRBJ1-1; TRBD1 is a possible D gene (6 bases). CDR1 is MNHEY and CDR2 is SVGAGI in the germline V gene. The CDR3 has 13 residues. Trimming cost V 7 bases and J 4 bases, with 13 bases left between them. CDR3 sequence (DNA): TGTGCCAGCACCAGTACAGGGTTCACTGAAGCTTTCTTT. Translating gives CASTSTGFTEAFF.

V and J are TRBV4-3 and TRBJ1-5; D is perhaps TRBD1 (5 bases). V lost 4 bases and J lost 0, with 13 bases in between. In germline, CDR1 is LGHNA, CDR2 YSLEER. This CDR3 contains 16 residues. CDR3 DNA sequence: TGCGCCAGCAGCCCGGACCTGACAGCTAGCAATCAGCCCCAGCATTTT. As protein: CASSPDLTASNQPQHF.

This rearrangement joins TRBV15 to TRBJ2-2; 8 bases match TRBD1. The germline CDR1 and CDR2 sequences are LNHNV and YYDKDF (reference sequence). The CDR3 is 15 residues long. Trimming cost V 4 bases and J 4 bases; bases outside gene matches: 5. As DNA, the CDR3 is TGTGCCACCAGCATCCGACAGGGGTTCACCGGGGAGCTGTTTTTT. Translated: CATSIRQGFTGELFF. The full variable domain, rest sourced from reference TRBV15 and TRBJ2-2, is DAMVIQNPRYQVTQFGKPVTLSCSQTLNHNVMYWYQQKSSQAPKLLFHYYDKDFNNEADTPDNFQSRRPNTSFCFLDIRSPGLGDTAMYLCATSIRQGFTGELFFGEGSRLTVL.

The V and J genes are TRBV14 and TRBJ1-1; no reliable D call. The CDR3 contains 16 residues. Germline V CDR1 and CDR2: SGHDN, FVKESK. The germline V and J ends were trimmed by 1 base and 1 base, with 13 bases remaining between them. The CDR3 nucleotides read TGTGCCAGCAGCCAAGGTCGATGGAGGCCGAACACTGAAGCTTTCTTT. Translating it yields CASSQGRWRPNTEAFF.

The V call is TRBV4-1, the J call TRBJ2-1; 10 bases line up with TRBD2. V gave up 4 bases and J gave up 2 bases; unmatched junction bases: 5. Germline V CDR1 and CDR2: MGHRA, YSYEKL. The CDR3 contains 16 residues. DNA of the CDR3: TGCGCCAGCAGCCCCGGACTAGCGGTCACCTACAATGAGCAGTTCTTC. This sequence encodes CASSPGLAVTYNEQFF.

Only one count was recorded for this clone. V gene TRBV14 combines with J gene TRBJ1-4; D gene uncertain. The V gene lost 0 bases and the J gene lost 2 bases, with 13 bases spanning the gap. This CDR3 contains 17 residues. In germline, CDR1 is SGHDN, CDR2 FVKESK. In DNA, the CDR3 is TGTGCCAGCAGCCAAGATTTCCCAGTGAGGACTAATGAAAAACTGTTTTTT. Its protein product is CASSQDFPVRTNEKLFF.

The CDR3 region has the DNA TGCGCCAGCAACATGAGGGTATTCTCCGGGGAGCTGTTTTTT. Protein: CASNMRVFSGELFF. The rearrangement uses TRBV10-1 and TRBJ2-2; maybe TRBD2 (5 bases). The V end was cut by 7 bases, the J end by 6 bases, with 15 bases between. The CDR3 contains 14 residues. Germline CDR1 is WNHNN and CDR2 is SYGVQD (reference sequence).

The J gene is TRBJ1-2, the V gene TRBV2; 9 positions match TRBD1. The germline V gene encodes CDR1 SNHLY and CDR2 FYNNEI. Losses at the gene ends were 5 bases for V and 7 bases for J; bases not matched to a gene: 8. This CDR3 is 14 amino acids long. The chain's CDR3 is CASSTTGGGSGYTF. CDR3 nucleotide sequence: TGTGCCAGCAGTACAACAGGGGGCGGGAGTGGCTACACCTTC. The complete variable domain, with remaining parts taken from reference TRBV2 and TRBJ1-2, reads EPEVTQTPSHQVTQMGQEVILRCVPISNHLYFYWYRQILGQKVEFLVSFYNNEISEKSEIFDDQFSVERPDGSNFTLKIRSTKLEDSAMYFCASSTTGGGSGYTFGSGTRLTVV.

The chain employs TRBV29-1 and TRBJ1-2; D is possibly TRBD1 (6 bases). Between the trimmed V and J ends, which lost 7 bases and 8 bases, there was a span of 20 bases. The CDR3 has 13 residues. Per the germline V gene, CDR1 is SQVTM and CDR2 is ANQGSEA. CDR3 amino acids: CSATSSGVRGYTF. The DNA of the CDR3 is TGCAGCGCCACCTCATCAGGGGTGCGAGGCTACACCTTC.

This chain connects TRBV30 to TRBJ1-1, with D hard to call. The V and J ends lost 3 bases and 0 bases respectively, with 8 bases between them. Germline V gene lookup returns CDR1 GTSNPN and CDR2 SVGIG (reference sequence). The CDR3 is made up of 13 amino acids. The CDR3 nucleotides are TGTGCCTGGAGGCGGGGTATGAACACTGAAGCTTTCTTT. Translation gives CAWRRGMNTEAFF. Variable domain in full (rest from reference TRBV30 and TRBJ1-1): SQTIHQWPATLVQPVGSPLSLECTVEGTSNPNLYWYRQAAGRGLQLLFYSVGIGQISSEVPQNLSASRPQDRQFILSSKKLLLSDSGFYLCAWRRGMNTEAFFGQGTRLTVV.

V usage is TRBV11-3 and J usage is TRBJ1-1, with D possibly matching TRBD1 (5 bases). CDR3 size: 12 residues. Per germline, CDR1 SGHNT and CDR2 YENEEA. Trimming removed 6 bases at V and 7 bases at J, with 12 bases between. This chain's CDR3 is CASSRGGDEAFF. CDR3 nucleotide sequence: TGTGCCAGCAGTCGAGGAGGGGATGAAGCTTTCTTT. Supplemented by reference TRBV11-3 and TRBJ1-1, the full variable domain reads EAGVVQSPRYKIIEKKQPVAFWCNPISGHNTLYWYLQNLGQGPELLIRYENEEAVDDSQLPKDRFSAERLKGVDSTLKIQPAELGDSAVYLCASSRGGDEAFFGQGTRLTVV.

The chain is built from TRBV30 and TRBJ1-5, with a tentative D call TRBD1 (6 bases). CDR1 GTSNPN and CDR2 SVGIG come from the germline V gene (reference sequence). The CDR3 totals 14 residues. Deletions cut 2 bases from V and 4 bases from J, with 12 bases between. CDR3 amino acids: CAWSTDRANQPQHF. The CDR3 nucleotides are TGTGCCTGGAGTACGGACAGAGCGAATCAGCCCCAGCATTTT.

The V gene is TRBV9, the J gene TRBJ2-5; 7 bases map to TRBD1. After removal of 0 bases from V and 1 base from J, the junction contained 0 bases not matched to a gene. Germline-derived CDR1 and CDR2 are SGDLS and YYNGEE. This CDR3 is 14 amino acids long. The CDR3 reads CASSVGQGQETQYF. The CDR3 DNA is TGTGCCAGCAGCGTAGGACAGGGCCAAGAGACCCAGTACTTC.

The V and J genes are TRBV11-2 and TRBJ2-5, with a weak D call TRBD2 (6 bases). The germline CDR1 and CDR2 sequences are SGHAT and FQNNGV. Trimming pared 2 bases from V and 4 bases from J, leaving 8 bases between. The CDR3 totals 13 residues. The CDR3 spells CASSLRRGETQYF. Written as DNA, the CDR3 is TGTGCCAGCAGCTTAAGGAGGGGAGAGACCCAGTACTTC.

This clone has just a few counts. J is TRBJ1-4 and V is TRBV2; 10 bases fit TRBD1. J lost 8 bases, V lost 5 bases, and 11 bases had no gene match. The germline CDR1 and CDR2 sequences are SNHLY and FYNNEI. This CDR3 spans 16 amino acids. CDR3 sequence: CASSRDRGRSGEKLFF. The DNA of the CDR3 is TGTGCCAGCAGTCGGGACAGGGGTCGGAGCGGGGAAAAACTGTTTTTT.